Sequencing of this T cell receptor beta chain was carried out in a study of OX40 agonist ivuxolimab in advanced cancers. For the study at large: Intravenous ivuxolimab was administered to patients every 2 weeks at 0.01 to 10 mg/kg. Study conclusions and caveats: It was not determined which antigens were specifically recognized by the peripheral T cells that had undergone clonal expansion. Expanded clones tended on average to be more numerous among CD8+ T cells than CD4+.

Clones were read by immunoSEQ multiplex PCR, and TCRdb kept only the in-frame ones, dropping some. The sample has about 22,000 clones, approximately 83% seen once; the top ten hold 36%. Comment on this clone: Its antigen is as yet unknown.

The CDR3 is 17 amino acids. Looked up from germline, CDR1 is KGHSH and CDR2 is LQKENI. Trimming cost V 0 bases and J 8 bases; bases outside gene matches: 10. The TCR was taken from an adult with an advanced solid tumor such as melanoma, head and neck, liver or kidney cancer. The gene calls are TRBV18 and TRBJ1-3, with 10 bases fitting TRBD1. The sample consisted of CD4+ or CD8+ T cells sorted from blood, taken in a trial of the OX40 agonist ivuxolimab. The CDR3, as DNA: TGTGCCAGCTCACCACCGATCCGGGACAGGGGTTTTGACACCATATATTTT. It yields the protein CASSPPIRDRGFDTIYF. The full variable domain, completed using reference TRBV18 and TRBJ1-3, is NAGVMQNPRHLVRRRGQEARLRCSPMKGHSHVYWYRQLPEEGLKFMVYLQKENIIDESGMPKERFSAEFPKEGPSILRIQQVVRGDSAAYFCASSPPIRDRGFDTIYFGEGSWLTVV.